This is a list of T cell receptor beta chains from one sample in a study of radiotherapy plus CTLA-4 blockade in lung cancer. TCRdb keeps only in-frame clones here, not all; method: immunoSEQ multiplex PCR. There are over 70,000 clones in the sample; approximately 84% occur only once, and about 2% lies in the top ten. The sample consisted of peripheral blood, taken from a patient treated with radiotherapy plus ipilimumab. The source is a human donor with non-small cell lung cancer who had a partial response to radiotherapy plus ipilimumab. Both conserved end residues are part of each CDR3. The D gene is left open where the match is weak. Size values are once, few and many counts, or a class for expanded clones, and some rows have none.

CDR3 protein	CDR3 DNA	D gene	V gene	J gene	clone size
CASTPFPADTEAFF	TGTGCCAGCACCCCTTTCCCAGCGGACACTGAAGCTTTCTTT	.	TRBV28	TRBJ1-1	.
CASSLGRGQEYGYTF	TGCGCCAGCAGCCTCGGAAGAGGACAGGAGTATGGCTACACCTTC	TRBD1	TRBV5-1	TRBJ1-2	.
CASSPPTGYTGELFF	TGTGCCAGCAGTCCCCCGACAGGGTACACCGGGGAGCTGTTTTTT	TRBD1	TRBV6-6	TRBJ2-2	.
CASSEYVGAIFF	TGTGCCAGCAGTGAATATGTGGGAGCCATCTTCTTC	.	TRBV25-1	TRBJ2-1	.
CASSTSWRAGTDTQYF	TGTGCCAGCAGTACCAGTTGGAGGGCCGGGACAGATACGCAGTATTTT	.	TRBV28	TRBJ2-3	.
CASTIHRQGSTYNEQFF	TGTGCCAGTACTATACACCGACAGGGCTCTACCTACAATGAGCAGTTCTTC	TRBD1	TRBV19	TRBJ2-1	.
CASSPGSTDTQYF	TGTGCCAGCAGCCCAGGAAGCACAGATACGCAGTATTTT	.	TRBV7-9	TRBJ2-3	.
CASNNRGGGGTDTQYF	TGTGCCAGTAATAATCGAGGGGGCGGCGGAACAGATACGCAGTATTTT	TRBD1	TRBV19	TRBJ2-3	.
CASSPRTRTEAFF	TGTGCCAGCAGCCCTCGGACTCGGACTGAAGCTTTCTTT	.	TRBV7-3	TRBJ1-1	.
CASSGGQGGGETQYF	TGTGCCAGCAGCGGAGGACAGGGCGGCGGAGAGACCCAGTACTTC	TRBD1	TRBV9	TRBJ2-5	.
CASSARQGNQPQHF	TGTGCCAGCAGTGCCCGACAGGGCAATCAGCCCCAGCATTTT	.	TRBV25-1	TRBJ1-5	.
CASNQRKGETQYF	TGTGCCAGCAACCAACGAAAGGGGGAGACCCAGTACTTC	.	TRBV6-6	TRBJ2-5	.
CASSFQDILNTEAFF	TGTGCCAGTAGTTTCCAGGACATCTTGAACACTGAAGCTTTCTTT	.	TRBV19	TRBJ1-1	once
CASSRDRGRGSGELFF	TGTGCCAGCAGCCGCGACAGGGGGCGAGGCTCCGGGGAGCTGTTTTTT	TRBD1	TRBV7-8	TRBJ2-2	.
CSEIETAADTQYF	TGCAGCGAGATCGAAACGGCGGCAGATACGCAGTATTTT	.	TRBV29-1	TRBJ2-3	.
CASSIAGTPNTEAFF	TGCGCCAGCAGTATAGCCGGGACACCTAACACTGAAGCTTTCTTT	.	TRBV5-1	TRBJ1-1	.
CASSLEGQPSDTQYF	TGTGCCAGCAGCTTAGAGGGACAACCCTCGGATACGCAGTATTTT	.	TRBV7-9	TRBJ2-3	.
CASSPGVYTFSNQPQHF	TGTGCCAGCAGCCCCGGGGTCTACACTTTTAGCAATCAGCCCCAGCATTTT	.	TRBV2	TRBJ1-5	once
CASRGQNEETQYF	TGTGCCAGCAGGGGACAGAACGAAGAGACCCAGTACTTC	TRBD1	TRBV2	TRBJ2-5	.
CASGRGTYNEQFF	TGTGCCAGCGGGAGAGGGACCTACAATGAGCAGTTCTTC	.	TRBV6-1	TRBJ2-1	.
CASSPMGEGYEQYF	TGTGCCAGCAGCCCAATGGGGGAGGGCTACGAGCAGTACTTC	TRBD2	TRBV7-9	TRBJ2-7	.
CSVEGRYTDTQYF	TGCAGCGTTGAAGGGCGGTACACAGATACGCAGTATTTT	.	TRBV29-1	TRBJ2-3	.
CASSVQSGYNEQFF	TGTGCCAGCAGCGTACAGAGCGGCTACAATGAGCAGTTCTTC	.	TRBV11-3	TRBJ2-1	.
CASSRTSGRNEQFF	TGTGCCAGCAGTCGGACTAGCGGGAGAAATGAGCAGTTCTTC	TRBD2	TRBV28	TRBJ2-1	.
CAWTDNREAYGYTF	TGTGCCTGGACTGACAACAGGGAAGCCTATGGCTACACCTTC	.	TRBV30	TRBJ1-2	.
CASSQEVGDRSSSYNSPLHF	TGTGCCAGCAGCCAAGAAGTAGGGGACAGGTCAAGCTCCTATAATTCACCCCTCCACTTT	TRBD1	TRBV4-2	TRBJ1-6	.
CASSRTGISNQPQHF	TGTGCCAGCAGCCGGACAGGGATTAGCAATCAGCCCCAGCATTTT	TRBD1	TRBV6-5	TRBJ1-5	.
CASSARARNTGELFF	TGTGCCAGTAGTGCCAGGGCCAGGAACACCGGGGAGCTGTTTTTT	.	TRBV19	TRBJ2-2	.
CAAARQLNYGYTF	TGTGCCGCCGCCAGGCAGCTTAACTATGGCTACACCTTC	.	TRBV25-1	TRBJ1-2	once
CASSIGRQYEQYF	TGTGCCAGTAGTATAGGAAGACAATACGAGCAGTACTTC	.	TRBV19	TRBJ2-7	.
CASTPGTGELFF	TGTGCCAGCACCCCCGGCACCGGGGAGCTGTTTTTT	.	TRBV28	TRBJ2-2	.
CASSPLSAGVSHEQFF	TGTGCCAGCAGCCCCCTGTCAGCGGGAGTCTCTCATGAGCAGTTCTTC	TRBD2	TRBV4-2	TRBJ2-1	.
CASSLTGGTNIQYF	TGTGCCAGCAGTTTGACAGGGGGGACAAACATTCAGTACTTC	TRBD1	TRBV27	TRBJ2-4	.
CASSQRFSGRWDTGELFF	TGCGCCAGCAGTCAACGGTTTAGCGGGAGGTGGGACACCGGGGAGCTGTTTTTT	TRBD2	TRBV23-1	TRBJ2-2	.
CAISLERETGTDTQYF	TGTGCCATCAGCCTCGAGCGGGAGACGGGCACAGATACGCAGTATTTT	TRBD2	TRBV10-3	TRBJ2-3	.
CAWDPGEANSPLHF	TGTGCCTGGGACCCGGGAGAGGCCAATTCACCCCTCCACTTT	.	TRBV30	TRBJ1-6	.
CASTDGGADEQYF	TGCGCCAGCACCGACGGGGGGGCCGACGAGCAGTACTTC	TRBD2	TRBV10-1	TRBJ2-7	.
CAISEWRGFETDTQYF	TGTGCCATCAGTGAGTGGAGGGGTTTTGAGACAGATACGCAGTATTTT	.	TRBV10-3	TRBJ2-3	once
CASREGTVDTQYF	TGTGCCAGCAGGGAGGGGACGGTAGATACGCAGTATTTT	.	TRBV5-4	TRBJ2-3	.
CASSSLGTSGTTDTQYF	TGTGCCAGCAGCTCCCTAGGGACTAGCGGCACCACAGATACGCAGTATTTT	TRBD2	TRBV5-6	TRBJ2-3	.
CASSKGQGQETQYF	TGTGCCAGCAGCAAGGGACAGGGCCAAGAGACCCAGTACTTC	TRBD1	TRBV4-2	TRBJ2-5	.
CASSYPGQGHEQYF	TGTGCCAGCAGTTACCCGGGACAGGGACACGAGCAGTACTTC	TRBD1	TRBV6-5	TRBJ2-7	.
CASMAGVNQPQHF	TGTGCCAGCATGGCAGGGGTCAATCAGCCCCAGCATTTT	.	TRBV6-1	TRBJ1-5	.
CASSLLDSHTGELFF	TGTGCCAGCAGCTTGTTGGACTCCCACACCGGGGAGCTGTTTTTT	.	TRBV9	TRBJ2-2	once
CASSLAGGAYNSPLHF	TGTGCCAGCAGCTTGGCCGGGGGGGCCTATAATTCACCCCTCCACTTT	.	TRBV5-4	TRBJ1-6	once
CASSVDKEYGYTF	TGTGCCAGCAGCGTGGACAAGGAATATGGCTACACCTTC	.	TRBV9	TRBJ1-2	.
CASSLGGLLQETQYF	TGTGCCAGCAGCTTGGGGGGACTCCTCCAAGAGACCCAGTACTTC	.	TRBV7-3	TRBJ2-5	.
CASKPARGLLFF	TGTGCCAGCAAACCAGCGAGAGGGCTTCTGTTCTTC	.	TRBV6-4	TRBJ2-1	.
CASSLGGGATGELFF	TGTGCCAGCAGCTTAGGAGGCGGAGCCACCGGGGAGCTGTTTTTT	.	TRBV7-9	TRBJ2-2	.
CASSTDRGNEQFF	TGTGCCAGCAGCACGGACAGGGGAAATGAGCAGTTCTTC	TRBD1	TRBV14	TRBJ2-1	.
CSAGQVADTQYF	TGCAGCGCCGGACAGGTGGCCGATACGCAGTATTTT	TRBD1	TRBV29-1	TRBJ2-3	.
CAWNLPGIPNQPQHF	TGTGCCTGGAACCTCCCCGGGATCCCCAATCAGCCCCAGCATTTT	.	TRBV30	TRBJ1-5	.
CASSLGGSSNQPQHF	TGTGCCAGCAGCTTGGGGGGCTCTAGCAATCAGCCCCAGCATTTT	.	TRBV5-6	TRBJ1-5	.
CASKSGQGASNQPQHF	TGTGCCAGCAAGTCGGGACAGGGGGCCAGCAATCAGCCCCAGCATTTT	TRBD1	TRBV25-1	TRBJ1-5	once
CASSEGHGEVGIQYF	TGTGCCAGCAGTGAAGGGCATGGGGAGGTGGGCATTCAGTACTTC	.	TRBV6-1	TRBJ2-4	.
CASSIQGAETQYF	TGTGCCAGTAGTATTCAGGGGGCAGAGACCCAGTACTTC	TRBD1	TRBV19	TRBJ2-5	.
CASSPLAGGVTDTQYF	TGTGCCAGCAGTCCACTAGCGGGAGGGGTCACAGATACGCAGTATTTT	TRBD2	TRBV27	TRBJ2-3	few
CASSYGGGTDTQYF	TGTGCCAGCAGCTACGGGGGTGGCACAGATACGCAGTATTTT	.	TRBV6-1	TRBJ2-3	.
CASSPGTSSSDTQYF	TGCGCCAGCAGCCCCGGGACTAGCAGTTCAGATACGCAGTATTTT	TRBD2	TRBV4-3	TRBJ2-3	.
CASSKGAGNYGYTF	TGTGCCAGTAGTAAGGGGGCAGGCAACTATGGCTACACCTTC	TRBD1	TRBV19	TRBJ1-2	once